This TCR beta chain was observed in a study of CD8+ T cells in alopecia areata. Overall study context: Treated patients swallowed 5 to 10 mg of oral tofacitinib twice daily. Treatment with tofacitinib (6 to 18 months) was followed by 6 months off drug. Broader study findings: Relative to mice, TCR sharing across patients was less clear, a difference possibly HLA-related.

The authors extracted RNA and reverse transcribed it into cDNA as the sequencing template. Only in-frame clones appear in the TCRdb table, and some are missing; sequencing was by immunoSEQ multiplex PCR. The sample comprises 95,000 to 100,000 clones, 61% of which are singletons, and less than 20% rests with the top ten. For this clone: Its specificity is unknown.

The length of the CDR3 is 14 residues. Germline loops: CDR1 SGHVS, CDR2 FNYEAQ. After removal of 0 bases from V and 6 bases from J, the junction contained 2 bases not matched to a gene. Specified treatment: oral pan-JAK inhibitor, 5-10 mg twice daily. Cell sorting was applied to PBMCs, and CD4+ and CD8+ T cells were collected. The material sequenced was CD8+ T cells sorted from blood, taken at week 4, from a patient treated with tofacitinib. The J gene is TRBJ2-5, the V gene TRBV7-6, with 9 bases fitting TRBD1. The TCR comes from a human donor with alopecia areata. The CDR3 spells CASSLAGTGKTQYF. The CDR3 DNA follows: TGTGCCAGCAGCTTAGCTGGGACAGGGAAGACCCAGTACTTC.